Listed below are T cell receptor beta chains from one sample, sequenced in a study of identical twins. One entry per CDR3 protein, called by TCRdb with MiXCR from the 5' RACE reads. This repertoire shows hundreds of thousands of distinct CDR3 sequences, about 9.4% found once; its top ten account for roughly 0.97%. These data are also associated with another study on yellow fever vaccine responses in identical twins.

Source material: PBMCs. The receptors come from a woman aged 18-35 years in good health. Both conserved end residues are part of each CDR3. Rows may omit the clone size; those that give it use once, few, many or a size class.

j_gene	abundance	v_gene	CDR3aa
TRBJ2-7	.	TRBV28	CASISTDRGGEQYF
TRBJ2-1	.	TRBV27	CASSFAGTGKEEQFF
TRBJ2-1	few	TRBV7-9	CASSFEDVEQFF
TRBJ2-1	few	TRBV6-1	CASRELPGTGYNEQFF
TRBJ2-7	many	TRBV7-2	CASSDWLGRTSYEQYF
TRBJ2-1	many	TRBV20-1	CSARAPPIFNNEQFF
TRBJ2-3	few	TRBV5-1	CASSLRMGQGSTDTQYF
TRBJ2-7	few	TRBV29-1	CSVELEQSSYEQYF
TRBJ1-1	few	TRBV6-1	CASRGWQGNTEAFF
TRBJ1-2	.	TRBV18	CASSPRDGDGYTF
TRBJ2-5	few	TRBV11-2	CASSLMSWGGLPQETQYF
TRBJ1-4	.	TRBV19	CASSPRSVATNEKLFF
TRBJ2-1	few	TRBV12-3/TRBV12-4	CASSGTGNYNEQFF
TRBJ2-5	.	TRBV28	CASSLAARETQYF
TRBJ2-1	few	TRBV24-1	CATSGLTSGNHNEQFF
TRBJ2-1	.	TRBV6-1	CASSPVGGDAYNEQFF
TRBJ2-7	.	TRBV28	CASSLLAREQYF
TRBJ2-6	.	TRBV28	CASSLKSGANVLTF
TRBJ2-2	once	TRBV3-1	CAISTHLREAFRTGELFF
TRBJ2-3	few	TRBV28	CASSFPRGRSDTQYF
TRBJ2-7	few	TRBV6-2/TRBV6-3	CASSYVLATPSRSYEQYF
TRBJ2-1	many	TRBV7-8	CASSLGLSRRPHNEQFF
TRBJ1-1	few	TRBV4-3	CASSQDILNTEAFF
TRBJ2-5	few	TRBV9	CASSAGTSGGATTQYF
TRBJ2-3	few	TRBV7-2	CASSLASASGSWGGTDTQYF
TRBJ2-1	many	TRBV7-2	CASSLGQGSYNEQFF
TRBJ1-5	many	TRBV10-1	CASSERGNQPQHF
TRBJ2-7	.	TRBV20-1	CSANVEYEQYF
TRBJ2-1	few	TRBV27	CASSSAPSGTSYNEQFF
TRBJ2-7	few	TRBV6-6	CASSPLDRVEQYF
TRBJ1-1	many	TRBV4-2	CASSSGTPPEAFF
TRBJ1-6	.	TRBV30	CAWSVGTYNSPLHF
TRBJ2-3	.	TRBV20-1	CSATPSETGPIYTDTQYF
TRBJ2-7	few	TRBV29-1	CSGAGGARYEQYF
TRBJ2-7	few	TRBV4-1	CASSQGPEKYEQYF
TRBJ2-7	.	TRBV7-9	CASSGTPTYEQYF
TRBJ2-5	.	TRBV7-2	CASSLELAAQETQYF
TRBJ2-5	.	TRBV15	CATSRPEGPSGVWQETQYF
TRBJ2-1	many	TRBV3-1	CATRREGAYNEQFF
TRBJ2-7	.	TRBV10-3	CAIRSQKTGGSGEQYF
TRBJ2-1	few	TRBV10-3	CAISESSGLRDEQFF
TRBJ1-2	.	TRBV5-1	CASSQTGGPQGYGYTF
TRBJ2-2	many	TRBV12-3/TRBV12-4	CASSTRGTNTGELFF
TRBJ2-3	many	TRBV10-2	CASLELASTDTQYF
TRBJ2-5	few	TRBV25-1	CASSPLTGKNQETQYF
TRBJ2-7	.	TRBV15	CATSRDPLAGPYEQYF
TRBJ2-1	few	TRBV12-3/TRBV12-4	CASSFDGDTPPGEQFF
TRBJ2-3	many	TRBV20-1	CSARDWLAANTDTQYF
TRBJ2-1	.	TRBV7-8	CASSLGVSGPSDEQFF
TRBJ2-5	once	TRBV7-3	CASSLLGLAGEETQYF
TRBJ2-1	few	TRBV7-2	CASSLVIQGANEQFF
TRBJ2-4	few	TRBV12-3/TRBV12-4	CASSEGLAGDVAKNIQYF
TRBJ2-3	few	TRBV20-1	CSARSGLAWDTQYF
TRBJ2-7	many	TRBV19	CASKGTYEQYF
TRBJ2-1	many	TRBV14	CASSGGLRISTEQFF
TRBJ1-4	few	TRBV14	CASSWSLGPWEKLFF
TRBJ1-5	.	TRBV18	CASSPGTGEGQPQHF